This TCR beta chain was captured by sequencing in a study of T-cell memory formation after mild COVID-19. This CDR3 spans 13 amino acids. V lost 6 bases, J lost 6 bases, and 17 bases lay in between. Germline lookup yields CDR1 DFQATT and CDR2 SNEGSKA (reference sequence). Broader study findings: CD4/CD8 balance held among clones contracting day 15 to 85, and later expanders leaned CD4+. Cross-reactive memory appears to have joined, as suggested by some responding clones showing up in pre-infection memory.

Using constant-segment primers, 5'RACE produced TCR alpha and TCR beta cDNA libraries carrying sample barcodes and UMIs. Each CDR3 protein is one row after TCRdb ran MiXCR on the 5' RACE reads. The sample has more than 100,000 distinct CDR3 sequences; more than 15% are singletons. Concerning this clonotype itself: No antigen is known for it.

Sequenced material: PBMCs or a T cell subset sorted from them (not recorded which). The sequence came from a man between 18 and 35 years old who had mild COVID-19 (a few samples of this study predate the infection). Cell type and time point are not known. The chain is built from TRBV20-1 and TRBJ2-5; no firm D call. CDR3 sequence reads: CSAPGRLGQTQYF. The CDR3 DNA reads TGCAGTGCCCCCGGGCGCCTTGGACAGACCCAGTACTTC.